This TCR beta chain was retrieved from a study of shared clonotypes between healthy human individuals. Positively selected for CCR7, the CD45RO-negative cells used as naive CD8 cells excluded terminally differentiated effector memory CD45RA+ cells. Donors comprised only Caucasian adults living in Nashville, Tennessee. The CDR3 is 12 amino acids. Germline values: CDR1 SEHNR, CDR2 FQNEAQ (reference sequence). The V gene lost 5 bases and the J gene lost 7 bases, with 12 bases spanning the gap. Genomic DNA per cell subset filled all wells of several immunoSEQ plates. Profiled with immunoSEQ multiplex PCR; TCRdb holds only in-frame clones, not every one. Of some 2,000,000 clones listed, about 95% were seen once; the top ten hold around 1.1%. Turning to this clone: Its antigen is unknown. This sample also contains other DNA sequences that code for the same CDR3.

Study-wide results and caveats: Non-shared clonotypes were found to have lower generation probabilities than the clonotypes that were shared by all four of the sorted-subset donors. Among four donors, about 5% of naive CD4 clonotypes were found in common.

The V and J genes are TRBV7-9 and TRBJ2-7; no firm D call. Source material: naive CD8+ T cells sorted from blood. This receptor was obtained from a man between 18 and 35 years old in good health. CDR3 nucleotides: TGTGCCAGCAGCCTGGGTTCCGGGGAGCAGTACTTC. Amino acid sequence: CASSLGSGEQYF.